The 8 T cell receptor beta chains in this list originate from one sample, sequenced in a study of blood T cell repertoires in COVID-19 (dated by TCRdb to 2018 to 2020). The receptor library was made with the immunoSEQ multiplex PCR assay. TCRdb holds this immuneACCESS table with in-frame rearrangements only. Some clones are missing; in checked studies, unresolved V genes explain under half, and the rest has no known cause. For this sample the table gives 35,000 to 50,000 clones, of which about nine tenths were detected only once. The ten largest clones add up to 15% to 17% of the sample. Sequencing was carried out using peripheral blood. The receptors were sampled from a man between 65 and 85 years old with active COVID-19.

The chain links TRBV7-8 to TRBJ2-3, with D possibly matching TRBD2 (6 bases). Germline V CDR1 and CDR2: SGHVS, FQNEAQ. Trimming took off 2 bases at V and 0 bases at J, with 12 bases between the two ends. This CDR3 region has 16 residues. The DNA for the CDR3 is TGTGCCAGCAGCTTACGGACGGGGGATAGCACAGATACGCAGTATTTT. This encodes CASSLRTGDSTDTQYF.

The genes are TRBV2 and TRBJ2-3; D is possibly TRBD1 (6 bases). The germline V gene encodes CDR1 SNHLY and CDR2 FYNNEI. The CDR3 consists of 15 residues. Trimming stripped 5 bases from V and 0 bases from J, with 12 bases between. CDR3 sequence reads: CASSLRQASTDTQYF. The CDR3 region has the DNA TGTGCCAGCAGTCTACGACAGGCAAGCACAGATACGCAGTATTTT.

The chain carries TRBV5-4 and TRBJ1-2; 8 bases match TRBD1. Germline V gene data show CDR1 as SGHNT and CDR2 as YYREEE (reference sequence). The CDR3 has 16 amino acids. With V trimmed by 5 bases and J by 7 bases, 16 bases remained unmatched. CDR3 coding DNA: TGTGCCAGCAGTGGGAGGGACAGGCTCAAATTCGGTGGCTACACCTTC. It translates to CASSGRDRLKFGGYTF. The entire variable domain, with the rest obtained from reference TRBV5-4 and TRBJ1-2, is as follows: ETGVTQSPTHLIKTRGQQVTLRCSSQSGHNTVSWYQQALGQGPQFIFQYYREEENGRGNFPPRFSGLQFPNYSSELNVNALELDDSALYLCASSGRDRLKFGGYTFGSGTRLTVV.

This chain uses TRBV3-1 (or the pseudogene TRBV3-2) with TRBJ1-6, with a tentative D call TRBD1 (5 bases). Germline V gene sequence: CDR1 LGHDT, CDR2 YNNKEL (reference sequence). V dropped 0 bases and J dropped 4 bases, with 10 bases sitting between them. This CDR3 is built from 16 residues. DNA of the CDR3: TGTGCCAGCAGCCAAGAAACGGGGGTTTATAATTCACCCCTCCACTTT. Translating it yields CASSQETGVYNSPLHF.

The table lists this clone with a few counts. The V and J genes are TRBV2 and TRBJ2-7, with D unresolved. Germline V gene data show CDR1 as SNHLY and CDR2 as FYNNEI. This CDR3 has 14 amino acids. V shed 0 bases and J shed 4 bases, with 10 bases lying between them. The CDR3 nucleotides are TGTGCCAGCAGTGAAGCTTACAGCCTATACGAGCAGTACTTC. This sequence encodes CASSEAYSLYEQYF.

V and J are TRBV6-6 and TRBJ2-5, with 7 positions matching TRBD1. The CDR3 runs 15 residues. CDR1 and CDR2 (germline): MNHNY, SVGAGI (reference sequence). Trimming at V came to 5 bases and at J to 1 base, leaving 7 bases not matched to a gene. The CDR3 region is CASSRQGQLQETQYF. The CDR3 DNA sequence: TGTGCCAGCAGTAGACAGGGTCAACTCCAAGAGACCCAGTACTTC.

A single count supports this clone. DNA for the CDR3: TGTGCCAGCAGTTACTCGACTGCAGGGGTTACCAGCAATCAGCCCCAGCATTTT. This sequence encodes CASSYSTAGVTSNQPQHF. V gene TRBV6-2 or TRBV6-3 combines with J gene TRBJ1-5, with D possibly TRBD1 on 6 matching bases. Per the germline V gene, CDR1 is MNHEY and CDR2 is SVGEGT. The V gene lost 0 bases and the J gene lost 1 base, with 16 bases spanning the gap. The CDR3 is 18 residues long.

The chain uses TRBV7-8 and TRBJ2-1; D unclear. CDR3 size: 14 residues. Trimming removed 3 bases at V and 0 bases at J, with 6 bases between. Looked up from germline, CDR1 is SGHVS and CDR2 is FQNEAQ. The CDR3 region has the DNA TGTGCCAGCAGCTTGACTGTCTCCTACAATGAGCAGTTCTTC. Residues: CASSLTVSYNEQFF.